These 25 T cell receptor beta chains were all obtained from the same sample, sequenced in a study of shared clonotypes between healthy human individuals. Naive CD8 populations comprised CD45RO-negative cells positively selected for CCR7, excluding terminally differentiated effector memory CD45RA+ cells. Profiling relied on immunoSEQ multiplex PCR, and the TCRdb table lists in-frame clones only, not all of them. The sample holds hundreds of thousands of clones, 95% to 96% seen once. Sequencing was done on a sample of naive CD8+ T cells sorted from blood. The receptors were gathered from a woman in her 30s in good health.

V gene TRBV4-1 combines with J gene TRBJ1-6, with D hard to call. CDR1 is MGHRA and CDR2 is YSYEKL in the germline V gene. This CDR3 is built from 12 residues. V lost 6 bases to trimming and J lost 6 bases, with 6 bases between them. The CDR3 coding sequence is TGCGCCAGCAGGGGCGTTAATTCACCCCTCCACTTT. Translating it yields CASRGVNSPLHF.

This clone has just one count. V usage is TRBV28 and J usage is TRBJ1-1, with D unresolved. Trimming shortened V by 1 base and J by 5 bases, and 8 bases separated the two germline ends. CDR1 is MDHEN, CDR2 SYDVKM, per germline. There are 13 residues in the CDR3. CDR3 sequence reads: CASSLFDGTEAFF. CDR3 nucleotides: TGTGCCAGCAGTTTATTCGATGGGACTGAAGCTTTCTTT.

The CDR3 bases are TGTGCTTATGGCATGAACACTGAAGCTTTCTTT. Its protein is CAYGMNTEAFF. This rearrangement joins TRBV6-1 to TRBJ1-1, with D uncertain. The CDR3 is 11 amino acids. Germline V gene lookup returns CDR1 MNHNS and CDR2 SASEGT.

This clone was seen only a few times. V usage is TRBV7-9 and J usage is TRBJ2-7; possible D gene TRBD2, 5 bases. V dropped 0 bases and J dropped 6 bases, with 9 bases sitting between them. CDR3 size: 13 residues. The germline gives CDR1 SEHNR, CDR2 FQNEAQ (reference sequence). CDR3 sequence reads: CASSLAGGSEQYF. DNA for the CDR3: TGTGCCAGCAGCTTAGCGGGCGGGTCCGAGCAGTACTTC.

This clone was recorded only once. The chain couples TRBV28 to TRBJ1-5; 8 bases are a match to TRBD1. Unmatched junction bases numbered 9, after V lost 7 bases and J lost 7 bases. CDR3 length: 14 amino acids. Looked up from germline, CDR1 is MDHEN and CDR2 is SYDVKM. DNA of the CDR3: TGTGCCAGCACCTGGCAGGGGGCTCGACAGCCCCAGCATTTT. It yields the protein CASTWQGARQPQHF.

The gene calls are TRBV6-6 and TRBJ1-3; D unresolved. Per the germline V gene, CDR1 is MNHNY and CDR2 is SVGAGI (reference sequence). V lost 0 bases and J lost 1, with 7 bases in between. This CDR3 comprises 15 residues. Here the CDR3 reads CASSYSGLSGNTIYF. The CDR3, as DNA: TGTGCCAGCAGTTACTCAGGGCTATCTGGAAACACCATATATTTT.

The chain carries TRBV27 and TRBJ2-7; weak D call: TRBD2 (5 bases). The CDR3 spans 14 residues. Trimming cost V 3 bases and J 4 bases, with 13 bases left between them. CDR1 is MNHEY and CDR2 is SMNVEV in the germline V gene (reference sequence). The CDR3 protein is CASSFSASRYEQYF. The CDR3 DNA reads TGTGCCAGCAGTTTTTCGGCTAGCAGGTACGAGCAGTACTTC.

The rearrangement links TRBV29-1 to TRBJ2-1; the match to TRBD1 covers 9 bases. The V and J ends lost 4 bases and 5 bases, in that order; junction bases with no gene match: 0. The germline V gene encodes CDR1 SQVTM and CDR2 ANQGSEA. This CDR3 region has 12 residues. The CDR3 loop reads CSVGDRDNEQFF. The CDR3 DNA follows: TGCAGCGTTGGGGACAGGGACAATGAGCAGTTCTTC.

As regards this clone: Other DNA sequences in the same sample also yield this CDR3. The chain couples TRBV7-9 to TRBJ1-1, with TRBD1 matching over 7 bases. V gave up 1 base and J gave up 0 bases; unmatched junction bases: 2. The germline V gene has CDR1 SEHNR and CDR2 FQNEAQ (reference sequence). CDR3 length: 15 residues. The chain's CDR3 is CASSLGQGMNTEAFF. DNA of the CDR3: TGTGCCAGCAGCTTAGGACAGGGCATGAACACTGAAGCTTTCTTT.

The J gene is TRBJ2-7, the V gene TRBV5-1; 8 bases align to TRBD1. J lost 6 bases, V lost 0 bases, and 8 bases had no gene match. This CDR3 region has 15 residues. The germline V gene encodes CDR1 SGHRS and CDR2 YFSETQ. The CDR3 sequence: CASSLASGGPTEQYF. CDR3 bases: TGCGCCAGCAGCTTGGCCTCAGGGGGCCCCACCGAGCAGTACTTC. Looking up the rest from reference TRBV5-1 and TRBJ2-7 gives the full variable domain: KAGVTQTPRYLIKTRGQQVTLSCSPISGHRSVSWYQQTPGQGLQFLFEYFSETQRNKGNFPGRFSGRQFSNSRSEMNVSTLELGDSALYLCASSLASGGPTEQYFGPGTRLTVT.

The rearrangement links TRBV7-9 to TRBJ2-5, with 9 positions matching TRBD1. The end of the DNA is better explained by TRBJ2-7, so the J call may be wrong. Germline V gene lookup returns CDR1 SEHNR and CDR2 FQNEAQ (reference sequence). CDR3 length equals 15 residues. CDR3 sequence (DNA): TGTGCCAGCAGCCCCGGACAGGGGACGTTGTACGAGCAGTACTTC. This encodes CASSPGQGTLYEQYF.

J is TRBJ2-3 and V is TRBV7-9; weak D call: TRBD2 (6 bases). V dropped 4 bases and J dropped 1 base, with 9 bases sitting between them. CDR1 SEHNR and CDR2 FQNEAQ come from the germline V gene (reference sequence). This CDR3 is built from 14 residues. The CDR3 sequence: CASSSVAGTDTQYF. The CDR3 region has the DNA TGTGCCAGCAGCTCCGTAGCGGGCACAGATACGCAGTATTTT.

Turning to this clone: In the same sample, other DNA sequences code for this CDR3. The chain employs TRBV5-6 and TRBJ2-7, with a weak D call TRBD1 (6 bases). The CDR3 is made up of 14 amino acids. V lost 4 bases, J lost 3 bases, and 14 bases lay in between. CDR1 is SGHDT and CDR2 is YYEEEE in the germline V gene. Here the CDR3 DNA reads TGTGCCAGCAGCCTCGCCGGGACAATCTACGAGCAGTACTTC. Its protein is CASSLAGTIYEQYF. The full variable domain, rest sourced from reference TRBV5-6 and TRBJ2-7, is DAGVTQSPTHLIKTRGQQVTLRCSPKSGHDTVSWYQQALGQGPQFIFQYYEEEERQRGNFPDRFSGHQFPNYSSELNVNALLLGDSALYLCASSLAGTIYEQYFGPGTRLTVT.

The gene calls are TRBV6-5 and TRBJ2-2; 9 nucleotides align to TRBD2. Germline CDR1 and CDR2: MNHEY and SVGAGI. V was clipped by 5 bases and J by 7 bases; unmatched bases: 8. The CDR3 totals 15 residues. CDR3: CASSVVAGEGGELFF. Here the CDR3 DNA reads TGTGCCAGCAGTGTGGTAGCGGGAGAAGGCGGGGAGCTGTTTTTT.

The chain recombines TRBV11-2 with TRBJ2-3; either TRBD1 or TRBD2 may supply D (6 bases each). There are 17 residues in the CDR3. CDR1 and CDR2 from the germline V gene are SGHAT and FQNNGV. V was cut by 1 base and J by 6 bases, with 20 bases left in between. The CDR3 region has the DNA TGTGCCAGCAGCTTAGGAGGGGGGATCAATCCTATGGATACGCAGTATTTT. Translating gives CASSLGGGINPMDTQYF.

The DNA for the CDR3 is TGTGCCAGTACCGCAGCTTCCATCTCCTACGAGCAGTACTTC. As protein: CASTAASISYEQYF. V and J are TRBV28 and TRBJ2-7, with D uncertain. The germline CDR1 and CDR2 sequences are MDHEN and SYDVKM. V gave up 9 bases and J gave up 0 bases, with 15 bases separating them. CDR3 length: 14 amino acids.

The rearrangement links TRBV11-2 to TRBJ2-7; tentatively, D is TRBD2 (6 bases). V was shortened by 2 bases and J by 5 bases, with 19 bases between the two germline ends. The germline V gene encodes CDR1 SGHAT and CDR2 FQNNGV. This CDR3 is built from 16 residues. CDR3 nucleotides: TGTGCCAGCAGCTTATGGCCGGTTGCTAGCGACGACGAGCAGTACTTC. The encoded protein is CASSLWPVASDDEQYF.

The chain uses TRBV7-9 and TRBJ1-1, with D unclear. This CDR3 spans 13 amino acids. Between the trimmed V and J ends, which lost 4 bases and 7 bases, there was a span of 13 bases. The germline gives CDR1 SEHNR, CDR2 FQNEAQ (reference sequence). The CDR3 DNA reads TGTGCCAGCAGCTCCAACCCGACGGTTGAAGCTTTCTTT. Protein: CASSSNPTVEAFF. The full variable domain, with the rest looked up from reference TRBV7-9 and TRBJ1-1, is DTGVSQNPRHKITKRGQNVTFRCDPISEHNRLYWYRQTLGQGPEFLTYFQNEAQLEKSRLLSDRFSAERPKGSFSTLEIQRTEQGDSAMYLCASSSNPTVEAFFGQGTRLTVV.

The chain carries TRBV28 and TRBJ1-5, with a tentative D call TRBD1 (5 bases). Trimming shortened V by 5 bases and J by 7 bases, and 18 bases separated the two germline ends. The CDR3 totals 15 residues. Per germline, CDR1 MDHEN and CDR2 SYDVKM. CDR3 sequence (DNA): TGTGCCAGCAGTATAAGGGGCCGGGAGGACCAGCCCCAGCATTTT. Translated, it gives CASSIRGREDQPQHF.

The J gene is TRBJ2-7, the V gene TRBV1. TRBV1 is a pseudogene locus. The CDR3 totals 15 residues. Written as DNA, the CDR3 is TGCACCAGCAGGGCCGACACTCCTAGCTCCTACGAGCAGTACTTC. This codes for CTSRADTPSSYEQYF.

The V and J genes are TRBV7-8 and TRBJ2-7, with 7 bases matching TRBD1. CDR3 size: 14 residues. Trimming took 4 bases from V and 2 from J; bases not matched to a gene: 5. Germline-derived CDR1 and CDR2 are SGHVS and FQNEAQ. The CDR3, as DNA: TGTGCCAGCAGCTCCCACAGGGGCCCCTACGAGCAGTACTTC. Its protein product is CASSSHRGPYEQYF.

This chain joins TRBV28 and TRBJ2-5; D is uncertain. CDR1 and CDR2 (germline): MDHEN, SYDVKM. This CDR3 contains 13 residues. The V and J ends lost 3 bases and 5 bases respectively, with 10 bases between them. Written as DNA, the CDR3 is TGTGCCAGCAGTTTTGAAGCGCGGGAGACCCAGTACTTC. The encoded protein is CASSFEARETQYF.

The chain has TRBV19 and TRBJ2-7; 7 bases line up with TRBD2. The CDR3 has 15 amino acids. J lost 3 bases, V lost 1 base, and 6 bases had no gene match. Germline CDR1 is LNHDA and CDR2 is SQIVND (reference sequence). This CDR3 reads CASSIGAAGVYEQYF. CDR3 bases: TGTGCCAGTAGTATAGGAGCGGCGGGAGTCTACGAGCAGTACTTC.

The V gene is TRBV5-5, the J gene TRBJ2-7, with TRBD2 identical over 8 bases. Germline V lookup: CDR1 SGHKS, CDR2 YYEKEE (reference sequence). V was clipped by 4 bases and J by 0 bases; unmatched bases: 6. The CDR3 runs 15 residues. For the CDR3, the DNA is TGTGCCAGCAGCCCCGGGGGGGGGAGCTCCTACGAGCAGTACTTC. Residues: CASSPGGGSSYEQYF.

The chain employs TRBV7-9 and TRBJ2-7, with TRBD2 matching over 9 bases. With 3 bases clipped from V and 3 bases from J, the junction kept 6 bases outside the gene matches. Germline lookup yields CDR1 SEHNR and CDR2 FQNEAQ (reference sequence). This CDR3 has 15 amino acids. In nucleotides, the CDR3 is TGTGCCAGCAGCTTTCGGCTAGCGGGACTCTACGAGCAGTACTTC. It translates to CASSFRLAGLYEQYF.